This T cell receptor beta chain was identified in a study of patients and donors after allogeneic stem cell transplantation. CDR1 and CDR2 (germline): SSHAT, FNYEAQ (reference sequence). V gave up 7 bases and J gave up 6 bases; unmatched junction bases: 10. There are 15 residues in the CDR3. This clonotype was seen a few times. TCRdb used MiXCR to reprocess the RT-PCR reads, holding one entry per CDR3 protein. The repertoire has tens of thousands of distinct CDR3 sequences, around 27% of them found once; the top ten carry 26%. Sequenced: blood, either unsorted or a sorted T cell fraction (not recorded which). The origin of this receptor is a human donor who was either an allogeneic HSCT recipient or a stem cell or donor lymphocyte infusion donor (not recorded which). It is not recorded whose cells these are; they may come from a transplant donor. The chain recombines TRBV7-7 with TRBJ2-2; the match to TRBD1 covers 8 bases. DNA for the CDR3: TGTGCCAGCACCCCCGGACAGGGTGGCGCCGGGGAGCTGTTTTTT. Its translation: CASTPGQGGAGELFF.